A single sample gave rise to the 18 T cell receptor beta chains below, sequenced in a study of blood T cell repertoires in COVID-19. Libraries were prepared by immunoSEQ multiplex PCR; TCRdb keeps only in-frame clonotypes and omits some of them. Of over 100,000 clones listed, around nine tenths are singletons. Sequencing was performed on peripheral blood. The receptors stem from a man aged 35 to 55 with acute or convalescent COVID-19.

The chain employs TRBV6-5 and TRBJ2-1; D not certain. There are 12 residues in the CDR3. Germline V gene lookup returns CDR1 MNHEY and CDR2 SVGAGI. Trimming took off 7 bases at V and 7 bases at J, with 11 bases between the two ends. The DNA of the CDR3 is TGTGCCAGCAACAAAATAAGTAATGAGCAGTTCTTC. Its translation: CASNKISNEQFF.

This sequence joins TRBV19 and TRBJ1-4; D might be TRBD1 (6 bases). Germline-derived CDR1 and CDR2 are LNHDA and SQIVND (reference sequence). This CDR3 has 14 amino acids. The V gene lost 10 bases and the J gene lost 8 bases, with 20 bases spanning the gap. CDR3 amino acids: CATLGWTEGEKLFF. The CDR3 DNA reads TGTGCCACTCTTGGGTGGACAGAAGGGGAAAAACTGTTTTTT. The whole variable domain, filled in from reference TRBV19 and TRBJ1-4, reads DGGITQSPKYLFRKEGQNVTLSCEQNLNHDAMYWYRQDPGQGLRLIYYSQIVNDFQKGDIAEGYSVSREKKESFPLTVTSAQKNPTAFYLCATLGWTEGEKLFFGSGTQLSVL.

This chain uses TRBV7-2 with TRBJ1-1, with TRBD1 as a possible D gene (6 bases). CDR1 is SGHTA, CDR2 FQGNSA, per germline. V lost 3 bases to trimming and J lost 2 bases, with 7 bases between them. CDR3 length equals 13 residues. CDR3 coding DNA: TGTGCCAGCAGCTTGACAGGAAACACTGAAGCTTTCTTT. It yields the protein CASSLTGNTEAFF.

This clone was seen once. The chain employs TRBV5-1 and TRBJ2-7, with 7 bases identical to TRBD1. CDR1 SGHRS and CDR2 YFSETQ come from the germline V gene. With V trimmed by 5 bases and J by 3 bases, 5 bases remained unmatched. The CDR3 is 13 amino acids. The CDR3 loop is CASSSTGSYEQYF. CDR3 DNA sequence: TGCGCCAGCAGTTCGACAGGGAGCTACGAGCAGTACTTC.

The chain employs TRBV19 and TRBJ2-5; D not resolved. V dropped 1 base and J dropped 5 bases, with 5 bases sitting between them. The germline gives CDR1 LNHDA, CDR2 SQIVND (reference sequence). The CDR3 has 12 residues. The CDR3 loop reads CASSIGQETQYF. The CDR3 DNA reads TGTGCCAGTAGTATAGGGCAGGAGACCCAGTACTTC.

This sequence joins TRBV5-8 and TRBJ2-2, with TRBD2 identical over 8 bases. V dropped 2 bases and J dropped 5; count of bases not matched to a gene: 8. The germline V gene has CDR1 SGHTS and CDR2 YDEGEE. This CDR3 has 16 amino acids. The CDR3 DNA is TGTGCCAGCAGCTTTGCGAGGGGCGGGAGGACCGGGGAGCTGTTTTTT. It specifies CASSFARGGRTGELFF.

This clone was seen only once. The rearrangement joins TRBV11-2 to TRBJ2-1, with TRBD2 matching 10 bases. V lost 3 bases to trimming and J lost 8 bases; unmatched junction nucleotides: 4. This CDR3 comprises 14 residues. CDR1 SGHAT and CDR2 FQNNGV come from the germline V gene. For the CDR3, the DNA is TGTGCCAGCAGCTTTTCTAGCGGGAGTTATGAGCAGTTCTTC. This encodes CASSFSSGSYEQFF.

This rearrangement joins TRBV2 to TRBJ2-1, with 8 bases fitting TRBD2. The V and J ends lost 3 bases and 5 bases, in that order; junction bases with no gene match: 6. The V gene's germline CDR1 is SNHLY and CDR2 FYNNEI. The CDR3 spans 15 residues. The CDR3 protein is CASSDTSGPNNEQFF. CDR3 nucleotide sequence: TGTGCCAGCAGTGACACTAGCGGACCAAACAATGAGCAGTTCTTC.

The gene calls are TRBV7-8 and TRBJ2-1, with D tentatively TRBD2 (6 bases). Germline CDR1 reads SGHVS; CDR2 reads FQNEAQ. The CDR3 covers 15 residues. V was cut by 5 bases and J by 7 bases, with 18 bases left in between. CDR3 nucleotide sequence: TGTGCCAGCAGCCTCCGCCGGGAGCTAAGGAATGAGCAGTTCTTC. Protein product: CASSLRRELRNEQFF.

This clone turned up a few times. The rearrangement links TRBV14 to TRBJ1-6, with 7 bases lining up with TRBD1. With 3 bases clipped from V and 7 bases from J, the junction kept 6 bases outside the gene matches. This CDR3 has 15 residues. Germline V lookup: CDR1 SGHDN, CDR2 FVKESK. For the CDR3, the DNA is TGTGCCAGCAGCCAGCCGGGACAGATGAATTCACCCCTCCACTTT. Protein sequence: CASSQPGQMNSPLHF.

The chain is built from TRBV7-3 and TRBJ1-1, with D unresolved. The length of the CDR3 is 17 residues. Trimming removed 1 base from V and 0 bases from J, with 15 bases in between. CDR1 and CDR2 from the germline V gene are SGHTA and FQGTGA. CDR3 in amino acids: CASSLKREVGMNTEAFF. The CDR3 DNA follows: TGTGCCAGCAGCTTAAAAAGGGAGGTGGGCATGAACACTGAAGCTTTCTTT. Based on the CDR3 plus reference TRBV7-3 and TRBJ1-1, the full variable domain is GAGVSQTPSNKVTEKGKYVELRCDPISGHTALYWYRQSLGQGPEFLIYFQGTGAADDSGLPNDRFFAVRPEGSVSTLKIQRTERGDSAVYLCASSLKREVGMNTEAFFGQGTRLTVV.

This clone was detected only once. CDR3 sequence (DNA): TGCAGCGTTGAATTGATAGCGGGAGGTTTTATCAATGAGCAGTTCTTC. Translation gives CSVELIAGGFINEQFF. This chain links TRBV29-1 with TRBJ2-1, with 10 bases that match TRBD2. With V trimmed by 2 bases and J by 6 bases, 10 bases remained unmatched. CDR1 SQVTM and CDR2 ANQGSEA come from the germline V gene. This CDR3 comprises 16 residues.

This clone was detected only once. The V and J genes are TRBV20-1 and TRBJ1-1; no definite D call. V lost 3 bases to trimming and J lost 3 bases, with 8 bases between them. The CDR3 is 12 amino acids. Germline V gene data show CDR1 as DFQATT and CDR2 as SNEGSKA (reference sequence). CDR3: CSASPPYTEAFF. The DNA of the CDR3 is TGCAGTGCTAGTCCCCCCTACACTGAAGCTTTCTTT.

V gene TRBV6-5 combines with J gene TRBJ1-1, with 7 bases that match TRBD1. This CDR3 is built from 12 residues. V was clipped by 5 bases and J by 3 bases; unmatched bases: 0. Germline CDR1 and CDR2: MNHEY and SVGAGI. The chain's CDR3 is CASSTGDTEAFF. CDR3 bases: TGTGCCAGCAGTACAGGGGACACTGAAGCTTTCTTT.

This clone has a single count. The chain is built from TRBV19 and TRBJ1-3, with unresolved D. Germline V gene sequence: CDR1 LNHDA, CDR2 SQIVND (reference sequence). There are 15 residues in the CDR3. V gave up 6 bases and J gave up 0 bases, with 12 bases separating them. CDR3 sequence reads: CASRESPFSGNTIYF. The DNA of the CDR3 is TGTGCCAGTAGAGAGAGTCCTTTCTCTGGAAACACCATATATTTT. The complete variable domain, with remaining parts taken from reference TRBV19 and TRBJ1-3, reads DGGITQSPKYLFRKEGQNVTLSCEQNLNHDAMYWYRQDPGQGLRLIYYSQIVNDFQKGDIAEGYSVSREKKESFPLTVTSAQKNPTAFYLCASRESPFSGNTIYFGEGSWLTVV.

V usage is TRBV10-3 and J usage is TRBJ1-2, with 11 positions matching TRBD1. The CDR3 is 15 amino acids. CDR1 and CDR2 (germline): ENHRY, SYGVKD. After removal of 3 bases from V and 6 bases from J, the junction contained 6 bases not matched to a gene. In DNA, the CDR3 is TGTGCCATCAGTGATAGTAGGGACAGGGGGGATGGCTACACCTTC. The encoded protein is CAISDSRDRGDGYTF.

This chain uses TRBV7-3 with TRBJ2-5; TRBD2 aligns across 12 bases. With 8 bases clipped from V and 2 bases from J, the junction kept 6 bases outside the gene matches. Germline-derived CDR1 and CDR2 are SGHTA and FQGTGA. The CDR3 runs to 15 residues. In nucleotides, the CDR3 is TGTGCCAGCTCCACTAGCGGGGGGCCACAAGAGACCCAGTACTTC. Protein: CASSTSGGPQETQYF.

The chain carries TRBV11-2 and TRBJ1-2; D not certain. Germline V gives CDR1 SGHAT, CDR2 FQNNGV. The CDR3 totals 16 residues. V lost 0 bases and J 4 bases, leaving 15 bases between the germline ends. The CDR3 sequence is CASSLENMRVAYGYTF. CDR3 sequence (DNA): TGTGCCAGCAGCTTAGAAAATATGAGGGTCGCCTATGGCTACACCTTC.